The clone carrying this T cell receptor (beta chain) was seen many times. Its antigen is not identified. The data stem from a study of Graves' ophthalmopathy and Graves' hyperthyroidism. The study's findings and limits: Using a 13-signature model, the authors split ophthalmopathy from stable hyperthyroidism, with just under 90% sensitivity and around 84% specificity.

Researchers took RNA transcripts and amplified TCR beta CDR3 regions from them. First-round RT-PCR used HTBI primers; second-round multiplex PCR followed. TCRdb passed the multiplex PCR reads through MiXCR, listing each CDR3 protein once. The sample lists hundreds of thousands of distinct CDR3 sequences; roughly 14% were seen once. Per germline, CDR1 MNHEY and CDR2 SVGAGI. With 0 bases clipped from V and 2 bases from J, the junction kept 3 bases outside the gene matches. The CDR3 runs 15 residues. The clonotype comes from a young woman with Graves' ophthalmopathy. The chain couples TRBV6-5 to TRBJ2-5, with 7 bases aligning to TRBD2. Sequencing was performed on blood. CDR3 sequence reads: CASSYSTSRQETQYF. The CDR3 nucleotides are TGTGCCAGCAGTTACTCGACTAGCCGGCAAGAGACCCAGTACTTC.